Sequencing of this T cell receptor beta chain was carried out in a study of blood T cell repertoires in COVID-19. Across the whole study: Researchers got acute and convalescent COVID-19 samples from the United States, Italy and Spain. PBMCs, B-cell-depleted T cells, or T cells were the source of the cDNA or gDNA that made up the material.

Authors' data handling: Amplification from reference gene primers served as the basis for estimated nucleated cell counts. The repertoire was sequenced with immunoSEQ multiplex PCR; TCRdb's copy has only in-frame clones and lacks some. V, J and clone size derive from that table, while D and trimming were established from the DNA sequence. Among 75,000 to 90,000 clones listed, around 86% were seen once. The CDR3 totals 14 residues. V gave up 4 bases and J gave up 2 bases; unmatched junction bases: 4. The germline V gene encodes CDR1 LGHDT and CDR2 YNNKEL (reference sequence). The chain employs TRBV3-1 (or the pseudogene TRBV3-2) and TRBJ1-2, with 7 nucleotides matching TRBD1. The sequenced material came from peripheral blood. This receptor was obtained from a man aged 50-59 years with active COVID-19. CDR3 sequence reads: CASSLSQGNYGYTF. The CDR3 DNA follows: TGTGCCAGCAGCCTCTCACAGGGGAACTATGGCTACACCTTC.